A single sample is the source of the 14 T cell receptor beta chains below, sequenced in a study of low-dose radiotherapy and immunotherapy resistance in tumors. With TRAV- and TRBV-specific primers, first-strand cDNA was made, covering the alpha and beta chains. Over about 19 PCR cycles, TCRs were amplified from a constant-region primer and V-primer adapter. One entry per CDR3 protein results from TCRdb running MiXCR on the reads. Among 59,000 or so distinct CDR3 sequences listed, less than 30% were seen once. Time point indicated: before trial treatment. This material consisted of PBMCs, taken before treatment. The receptors were sampled from a male donor with rectosigmoid adenocarcinoma.

In its sample, this clonotype was seen many times. The chain has TRBV19 and TRBJ2-5; D is unclear. CDR1 and CDR2 (germline): LNHDA, SQIVND (reference sequence). The CDR3 covers 17 residues. V was shortened by 4 bases and J by 3 bases, with 21 bases between the two germline ends. The CDR3 DNA follows: TGTGCCAGTAGTAGCCCGGGCAGGAAAAATCCAAAAGAGACCCAGTACTTC. Its translation is CASSSPGRKNPKETQYF.

Of note for this clonotype: A single base is all that separates this from a far larger clone, so a read error is likely. The J gene is TRBJ2-1, the V gene TRBV5-6; 8 bases align to TRBD1. The CDR3 contains 15 residues. V shed 4 bases, J shed 10 bases, and the junction held 13 bases outside the gene matches. Germline CDR1 and CDR2: SGHDT and YYEEEE. CDR3 protein: CASSAVDRGAYEQFF. The CDR3 DNA is TGTGCCAGCAGCGCGGTCGACAGGGGCGCCTACGAGCAGTTCTTC.

This clonotype was counted ten times or more. The V and J genes are TRBV6-2 or TRBV6-3 and TRBJ2-7, with a tentative D call TRBD1 (6 bases). The CDR3 is 12 amino acids. The germline CDR1 and CDR2 sequences are MNHEY and SVGEGT. V lost 6 bases and J 6 bases, leaving 12 bases between the germline ends. CDR3 DNA sequence: TGTGCCAGCAGCTCCAACAGGGTCGAGCAGTACTTC. It yields the protein CASSSNRVEQYF.

This clonotype was counted between two and nine times. This chain connects TRBV11-2 to TRBJ1-2, with TRBD1 identical over 8 bases. There are 14 residues in the CDR3. V was clipped by 3 bases and J by 4 bases; unmatched bases: 4. CDR1 SGHAT and CDR2 FQNNGV come from the germline V gene. The CDR3 DNA sequence: TGTGCCAGCAGCTTCACAGGGGGTATCTATGGCTACACCTTC. This codes for CASSFTGGIYGYTF.

Remarks on this clonotype: A far larger clone differs by one base, so this is likely a read error. J is TRBJ2-7 and V is TRBV23-1, with 7 nucleotides matching TRBD1. TRBV23-1 is an ORF, and what it does is uncertain. Germline trimming cut 0 bases from V and 7 bases from J; bases unmatched to any gene: 12. The CDR3 contains 16 residues. CDR3 coding DNA: TGCGCCAGCAGTCAATCTGGGGACAGCCCCTACAATGAGCAGTACTTC. Its protein product is CASSQSGDSPYNEQYF.

This clonotype was seen repeatedly, ten times or more. The chain carries TRBV6-6 and TRBJ2-3; TRBD2 matches 11 bases. J was trimmed by 0 bases and V by 6 bases; bases with no gene match: 20. Germline values: CDR1 MNHNY, CDR2 SVGAGI (reference sequence). The CDR3 totals 21 residues. CDR3 residues: CASSPPLAGGPHTVSTDTQYF. The CDR3 nucleotides read TGTGCCAGCAGCCCCCCCCTAGCGGGGGGACCGCATACCGTAAGCACAGATACGCAGTATTTT.

This chain uses TRBV7-9 with TRBJ2-6; 8 bases are a match to TRBD2. Unmatched junction bases numbered 8, after V lost 5 bases and J lost 2 bases. The CDR3 has 17 residues. CDR1 is SEHNR and CDR2 is FQNEAQ in the germline V gene (reference sequence). The chain's CDR3 is CASSPRGGQAGANVLTF. The CDR3 bases are TGTGCCAGCAGCCCCCGGGGGGGGCAGGCTGGGGCCAACGTCCTGACTTTC.

This clonotype has a count of ten or more. This chain uses TRBV5-4 with TRBJ2-1; 12 nucleotides align to TRBD2. CDR3 length: 15 residues. V shed 4 bases, J shed 10 bases, and the junction held 9 bases outside the gene matches. Germline V CDR1 and CDR2: SGHNT, YYREEE (reference sequence). CDR3 in DNA: TGTGCCAGCAGCCGGGACCTAGCGGGGGGGCGGGAGCAGTTCTTC. This gives the protein CASSRDLAGGREQFF.

This clonotype came up many times. The chain is built from TRBV12-3 or TRBV12-4 and TRBJ2-5; TRBD1 matches 9 bases. With V trimmed by 4 bases and J by 4 bases, 7 bases remained unmatched. This CDR3 is built from 15 residues. This CDR3 is CASSSGQGPVETQYF. The CDR3, as DNA: TGTGCCAGCAGTTCAGGACAGGGGCCGGTAGAGACCCAGTACTTC.

This clonotype was counted only a few times. The CDR3 loop is CATGYRAGNEQFF. DNA of the CDR3: TGTGCCACCGGATACAGGGCTGGAAATGAGCAGTTCTTC. The rearrangement uses TRBV24-1 and TRBJ2-1, with D perhaps TRBD1 (6 bases). Germline loops: CDR1 KGHDR, CDR2 SFDVKD. Trimming removed 9 bases at V and 7 bases at J, with 15 bases between. There are 13 residues in the CDR3.

As for this clonotype: A far larger clone lies a single base away; this is likely a read error. CDR3 DNA: TGTGCCAGCAGTCTAAGGGGGGCGGATGAGCAGTACTTC. Translated: CASSLRGADEQYF. The chain is built from TRBV28 and TRBJ2-7; D might be TRBD1 or TRBD2, each matching 6 bases. Germline V gene lookup returns CDR1 MDHEN and CDR2 SYDVKM. V was clipped by 5 bases and J by 7 bases, with 15 bases between them. CDR3 length: 13 amino acids.

This clonotype was recorded at least ten times. The chain joins TRBV7-9 to TRBJ1-2; 10 bases match TRBD1. This CDR3 is built from 15 residues. Germline CDR1 is SEHNR and CDR2 is FQNEAQ (reference sequence). The V gene end was trimmed by 2 bases and the J gene end by 3 bases; junction bases not matched to a gene: 3. CDR3 sequence reads: CASSLTGTGDYGYTF. CDR3 nucleotides: TGTGCCAGCAGCTTAACCGGGACAGGGGACTATGGCTACACCTTC.

There are many counts of this clonotype. The chain has TRBV4-1 and TRBJ2-1; 12 nucleotides line up with TRBD2. This CDR3 comprises 17 residues. Germline values: CDR1 MGHRA, CDR2 YSYEKL. V shed 1 base, J shed 3 bases, and the junction held 4 bases outside the gene matches. CDR3 protein: CASSQGLAGVNYNEQFF. CDR3 nucleotides: TGCGCCAGCAGCCAAGGACTAGCGGGAGTGAACTACAATGAGCAGTTCTTC.

This clonotype was found many times. The chain joins TRBV6-7 to TRBJ1-5; tentatively, D is TRBD1 (6 bases). TRBV6-7 is classed as an ORF, of uncertain function. Trimming pared 7 bases from V and 3 bases from J, leaving 13 bases between. This CDR3 comprises 14 residues. Written as DNA, the CDR3 is TGTGCCAGCAACCAAGACAGGTTCAATCAGCCCCAGCATTTT. Amino acid sequence: CASNQDRFNQPQHF.